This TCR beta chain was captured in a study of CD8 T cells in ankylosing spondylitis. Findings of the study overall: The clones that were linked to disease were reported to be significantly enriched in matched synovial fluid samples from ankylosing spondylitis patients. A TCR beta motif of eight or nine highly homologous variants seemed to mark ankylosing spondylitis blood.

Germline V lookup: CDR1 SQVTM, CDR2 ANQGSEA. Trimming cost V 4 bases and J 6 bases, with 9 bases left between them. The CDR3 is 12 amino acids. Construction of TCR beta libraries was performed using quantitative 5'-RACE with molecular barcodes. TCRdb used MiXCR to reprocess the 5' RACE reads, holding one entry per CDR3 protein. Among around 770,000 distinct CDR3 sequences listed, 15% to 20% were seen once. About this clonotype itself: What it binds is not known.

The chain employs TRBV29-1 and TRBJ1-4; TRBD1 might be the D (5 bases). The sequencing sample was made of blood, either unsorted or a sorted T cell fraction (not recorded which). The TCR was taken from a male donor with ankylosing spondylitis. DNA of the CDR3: TGCAGCGTTGCCAGGGCGGATGAAAAACTGTTTTTT. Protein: CSVARADEKLFF.